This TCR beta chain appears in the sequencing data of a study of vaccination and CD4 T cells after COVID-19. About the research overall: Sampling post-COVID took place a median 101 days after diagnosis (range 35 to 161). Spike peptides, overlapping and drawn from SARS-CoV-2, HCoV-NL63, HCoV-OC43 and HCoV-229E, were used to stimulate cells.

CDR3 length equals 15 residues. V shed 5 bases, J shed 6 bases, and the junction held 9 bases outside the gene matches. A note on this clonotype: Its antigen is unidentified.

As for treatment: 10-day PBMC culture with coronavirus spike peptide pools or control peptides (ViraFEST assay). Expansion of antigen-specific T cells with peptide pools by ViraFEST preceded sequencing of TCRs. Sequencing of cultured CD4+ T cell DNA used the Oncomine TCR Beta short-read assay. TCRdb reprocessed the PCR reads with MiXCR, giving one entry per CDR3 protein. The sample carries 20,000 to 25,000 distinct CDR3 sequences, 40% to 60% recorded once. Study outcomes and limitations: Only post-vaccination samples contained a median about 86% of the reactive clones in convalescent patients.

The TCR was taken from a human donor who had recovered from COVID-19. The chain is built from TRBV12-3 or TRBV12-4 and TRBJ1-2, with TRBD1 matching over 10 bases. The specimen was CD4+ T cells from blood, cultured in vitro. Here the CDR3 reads CASSLTGGAFDGYTF. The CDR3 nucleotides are TGTGCCAGCAGTCTGACAGGGGGCGCTTTCGATGGCTACACCTTC.